This T cell receptor (beta chain) was identified during a study of blood T cell repertoires in COVID-19. The wider study: COVID-19 samples collected from the United States, Italy and Spain covered acute and convalescent phases. In each case, the material was cDNA or gDNA derived from T cells, B-cell-depleted T cells, or PBMCs.

As originally analysed: Scientists estimated how many nucleated cells there were by amplifying reference gene primers. Assay used: immunoSEQ multiplex PCR; TCRdb lists only in-frame clones, some missing. The DNA was the basis for D and trimming; V, J and clone size are from that table. The sample has 200,000 to 300,000 clones; 85% to 90% are singletons. The receptor's source is a woman aged 40 to 50 with acute or convalescent COVID-19. Sequences were obtained from peripheral blood.

CDR3 nucleotides: TGTGCCAGCTTGATGGGGGGGCGGAATGAGCAGTTCTTC. As protein: CASLMGGRNEQFF. The gene calls are TRBV2 and TRBJ2-1, with D perhaps TRBD2 (7 bases). Trimming removed 8 bases at V and 7 bases at J, with 15 bases between. Germline V gene data show CDR1 as SNHLY and CDR2 as FYNNEI. This CDR3 region has 13 residues.